This T cell receptor beta chain emerged from a study of T-cell memory formation after mild COVID-19. Study observations and caveats: Pre-infection memory showed some responding clones, and this suggested that cross-reactive memory joined. In second-wave clones peaking day 37, SARS-CoV-2 specificity remained unconfirmed. A balance of CD4 and CD8 characterized clones contracting day 15 to 85, whereas later expanders leaned CD4+.

5'RACE primed from the constant segment yielded TCR alpha and TCR beta cDNA libraries bearing sample barcodes and UMIs. TCRdb analysed the 5' RACE reads with MiXCR anew, one entry per CDR3 protein. The data contain fewer than 550,000 distinct CDR3 sequences, 15% to 25% of them singletons. This CDR3 region has 16 residues. Germline CDR1 is LGHNA and CDR2 is YNFKEQ. Trimming shortened V by 1 base and J by 4 bases, and 17 bases separated the two germline ends. As for this clonotype: Its antigen is still unknown.

The source of this sequence is an adult woman who had mild COVID-19 (a few samples of this study predate the infection). Cell type and time point are not known. Sequencing was carried out using PBMCs or a T cell subset sorted from them (not recorded which). V is TRBV4-2 and J is TRBJ2-7; D might be TRBD2 (6 bases). The CDR3 bases are TGTGCCAGCAGCCAAGGGACGGCTAGCGCTACTTACGAGCAGTACTTC. This gives the protein CASSQGTASATYEQYF.